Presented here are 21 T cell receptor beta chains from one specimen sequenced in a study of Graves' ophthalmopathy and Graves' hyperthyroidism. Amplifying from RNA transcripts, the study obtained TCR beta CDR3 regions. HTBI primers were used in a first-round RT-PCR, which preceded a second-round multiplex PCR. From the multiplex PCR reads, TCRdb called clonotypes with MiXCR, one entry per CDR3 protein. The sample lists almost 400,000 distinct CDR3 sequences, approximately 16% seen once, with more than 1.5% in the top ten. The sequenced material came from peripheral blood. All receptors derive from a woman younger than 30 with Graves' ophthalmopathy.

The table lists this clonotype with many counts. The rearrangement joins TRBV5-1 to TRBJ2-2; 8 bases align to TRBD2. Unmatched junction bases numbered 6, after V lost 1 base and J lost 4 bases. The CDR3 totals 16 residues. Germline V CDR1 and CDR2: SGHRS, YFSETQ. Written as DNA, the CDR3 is TGCGCCAGCAGCTTGTCGGGACTAGTAGGCACCGGGGAGCTGTTTTTT. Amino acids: CASSLSGLVGTGELFF.

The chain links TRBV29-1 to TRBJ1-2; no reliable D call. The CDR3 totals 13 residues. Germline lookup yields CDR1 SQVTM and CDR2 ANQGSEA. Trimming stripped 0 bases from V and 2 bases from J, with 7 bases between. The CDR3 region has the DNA TGCAGCGTTGAAGACACAGTGAACTATGGCTACACCTTC. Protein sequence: CSVEDTVNYGYTF.

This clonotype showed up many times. In DNA, the CDR3 is TGTGCCAGCAGTTTAAAACAGATGAACACTGAAGCTTTCTTT. This encodes CASSLKQMNTEAFF. The chain carries TRBV12-3 or TRBV12-4 and TRBJ1-1; D is unresolved. V was cut by 2 bases and J by 0 bases, with 7 bases left in between. The CDR3 spans 14 residues.

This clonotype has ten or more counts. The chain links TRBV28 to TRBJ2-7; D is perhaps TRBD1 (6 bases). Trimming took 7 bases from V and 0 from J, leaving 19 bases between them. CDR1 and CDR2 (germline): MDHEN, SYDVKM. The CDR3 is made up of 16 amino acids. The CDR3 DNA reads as TGTGCCAGCAACCCACTTGGCACAGGGAGCTCCTACGAGCAGTACTTC. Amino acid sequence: CASNPLGTGSSYEQYF.

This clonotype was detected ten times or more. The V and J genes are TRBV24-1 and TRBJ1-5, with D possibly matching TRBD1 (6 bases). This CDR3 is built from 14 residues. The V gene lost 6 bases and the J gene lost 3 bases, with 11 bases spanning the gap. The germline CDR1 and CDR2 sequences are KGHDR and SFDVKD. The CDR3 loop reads CATSSAGANQPQHF. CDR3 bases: TGTGCCACCAGTTCTGCGGGGGCCAATCAGCCCCAGCATTTT.

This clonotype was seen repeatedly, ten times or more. The CDR3 DNA reads as TGTGCCAGCAGGGGTAAAGAGACCCAGTACTTC. Translated, it gives CASRGKETQYF. The chain is built from TRBV27 and TRBJ2-5; no clear D. Germline V gene sequence: CDR1 MNHEY, CDR2 SMNVEV (reference sequence). Trimming cost V 6 bases and J 3 bases, with 5 bases left between them. The CDR3 extends over 11 amino acids.

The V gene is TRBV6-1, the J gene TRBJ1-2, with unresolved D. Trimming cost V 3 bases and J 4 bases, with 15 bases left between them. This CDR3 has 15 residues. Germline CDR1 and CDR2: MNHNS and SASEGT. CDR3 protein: CASSDHPTLSYGYTF. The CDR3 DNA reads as TGTGCCAGCAGTGACCACCCAACGTTGAGCTATGGCTACACCTTC.

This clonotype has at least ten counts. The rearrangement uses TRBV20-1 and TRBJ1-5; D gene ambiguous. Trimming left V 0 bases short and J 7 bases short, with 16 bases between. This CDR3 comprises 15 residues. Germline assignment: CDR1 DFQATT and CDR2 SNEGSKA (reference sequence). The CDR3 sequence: CSAREKGYERQPQHF. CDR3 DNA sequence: TGCAGTGCTAGAGAAAAGGGTTATGAGCGACAGCCCCAGCATTTT.

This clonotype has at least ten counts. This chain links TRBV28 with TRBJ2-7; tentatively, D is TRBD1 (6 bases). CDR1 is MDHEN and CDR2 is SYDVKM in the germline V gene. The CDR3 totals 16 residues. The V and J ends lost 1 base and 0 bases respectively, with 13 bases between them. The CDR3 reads CASSLLGTLLSYEQYF. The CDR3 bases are TGTGCCAGCAGTTTATTGGGGACACTCCTCTCCTACGAGCAGTACTTC.

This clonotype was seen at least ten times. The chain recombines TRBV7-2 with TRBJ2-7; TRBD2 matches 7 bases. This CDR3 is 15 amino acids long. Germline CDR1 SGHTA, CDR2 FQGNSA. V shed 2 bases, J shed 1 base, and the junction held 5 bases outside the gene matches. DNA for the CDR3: TGTGCCAGCAGCTTAAAACACGGGGGGTCCTACGAGCAGTACTTC. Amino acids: CASSLKHGGSYEQYF.

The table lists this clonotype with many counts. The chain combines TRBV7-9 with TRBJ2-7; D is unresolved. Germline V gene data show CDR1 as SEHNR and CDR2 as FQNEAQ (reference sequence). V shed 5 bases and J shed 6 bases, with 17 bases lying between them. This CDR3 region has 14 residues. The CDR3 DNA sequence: TGTGCCAGCAGCCCCGTCTTAGCCAGAGGCGAGCAGTACTTC. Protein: CASSPVLARGEQYF.

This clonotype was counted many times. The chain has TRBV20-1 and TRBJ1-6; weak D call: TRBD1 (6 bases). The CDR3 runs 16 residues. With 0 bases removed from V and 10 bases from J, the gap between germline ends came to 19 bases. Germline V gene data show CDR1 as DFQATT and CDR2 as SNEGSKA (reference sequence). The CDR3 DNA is TGCAGTGCTAGAGATCAGGACCCGGGGGCTAGGTCACCCCTCCACTTT. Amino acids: CSARDQDPGARSPLHF.

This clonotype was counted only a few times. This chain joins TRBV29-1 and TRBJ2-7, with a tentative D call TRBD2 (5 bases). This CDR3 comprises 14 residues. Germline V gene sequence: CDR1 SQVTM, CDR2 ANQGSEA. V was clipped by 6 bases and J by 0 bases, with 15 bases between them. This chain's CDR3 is CSVPPGWGSYEQYF. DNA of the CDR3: TGCAGCGTCCCCCCGGGGTGGGGCTCCTACGAGCAGTACTTC.

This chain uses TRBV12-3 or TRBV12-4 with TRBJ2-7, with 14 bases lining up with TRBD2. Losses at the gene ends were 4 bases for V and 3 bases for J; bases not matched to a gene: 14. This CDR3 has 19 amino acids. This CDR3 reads CASSSGTSGSLVPLYEQYF. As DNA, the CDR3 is TGTGCCAGCAGTTCCGGGACTAGCGGGAGTCTAGTTCCCCTCTACGAGCAGTACTTC.

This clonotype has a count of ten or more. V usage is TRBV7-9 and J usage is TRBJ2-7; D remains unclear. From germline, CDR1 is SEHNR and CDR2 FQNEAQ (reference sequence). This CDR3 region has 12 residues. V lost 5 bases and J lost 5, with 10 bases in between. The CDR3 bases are TGTGCCAGCAGCCCTCACCAAAACGAGCAGTACTTC. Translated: CASSPHQNEQYF.

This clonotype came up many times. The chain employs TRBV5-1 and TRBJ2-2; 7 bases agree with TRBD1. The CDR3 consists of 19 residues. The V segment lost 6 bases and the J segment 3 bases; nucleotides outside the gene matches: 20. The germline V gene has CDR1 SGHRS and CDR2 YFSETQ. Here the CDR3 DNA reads TGCGCCAGCACCCCAACCGGGACAGCCTTAACACGGGACACCGGGGAGCTGTTTTTT. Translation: CASTPTGTALTRDTGELFF.

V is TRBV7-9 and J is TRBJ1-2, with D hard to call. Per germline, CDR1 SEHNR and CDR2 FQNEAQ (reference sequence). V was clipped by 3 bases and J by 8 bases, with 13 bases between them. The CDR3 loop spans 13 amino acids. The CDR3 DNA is TGTGCCAGCAGCTTCGGTCCCATCCAGGGCTACACCTTC. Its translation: CASSFGPIQGYTF.

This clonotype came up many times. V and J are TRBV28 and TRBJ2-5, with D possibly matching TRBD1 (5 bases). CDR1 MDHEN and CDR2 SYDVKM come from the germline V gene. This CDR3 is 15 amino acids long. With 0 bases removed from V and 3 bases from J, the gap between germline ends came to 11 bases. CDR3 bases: TGTGCCAGCAGTTTATGGCAGGGAAATGAAGAGACCCAGTACTTC. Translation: CASSLWQGNEETQYF.

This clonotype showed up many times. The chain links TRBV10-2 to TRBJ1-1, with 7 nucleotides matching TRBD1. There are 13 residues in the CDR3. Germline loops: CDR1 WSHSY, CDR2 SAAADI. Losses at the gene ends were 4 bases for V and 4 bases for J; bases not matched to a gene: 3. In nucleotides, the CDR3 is TGCGCCAGCAGTGCCGGGACAGCCACTGAAGCTTTCTTT. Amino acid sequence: CASSAGTATEAFF.

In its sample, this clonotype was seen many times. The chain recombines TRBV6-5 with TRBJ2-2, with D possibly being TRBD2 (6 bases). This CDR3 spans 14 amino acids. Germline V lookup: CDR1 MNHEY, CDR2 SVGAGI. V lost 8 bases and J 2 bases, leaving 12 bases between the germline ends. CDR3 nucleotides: TGTGCCAGCGGGGCGGCGGGAAACACCGGGGAGCTGTTTTTT. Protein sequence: CASGAAGNTGELFF.

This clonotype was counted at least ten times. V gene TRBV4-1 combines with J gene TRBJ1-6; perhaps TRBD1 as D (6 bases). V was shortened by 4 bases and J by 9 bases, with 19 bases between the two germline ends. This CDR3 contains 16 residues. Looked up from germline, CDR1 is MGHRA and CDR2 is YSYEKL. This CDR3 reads CASSRKAGGLGSPLHF. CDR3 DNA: TGCGCCAGCAGCCGGAAAGCCGGGGGGCTAGGTTCACCCCTCCACTTT.